A selection of T cell receptor beta chains follows, all from one sample in a study of T cells after yellow fever vaccination. MiXCR was run by TCRdb on the 5' RACE reads, yielding one entry per CDR3 protein. The repertoire holds 620,000 or so distinct CDR3 sequences, with less than 20% as singletons. This specimen consisted of PBMCs, obtained around 5 days after the first yellow fever vaccination. Every receptor here comes from a man in his late teens or twenties who received the YFV17D yellow fever vaccine. The CDR3 runs from the conserved cysteine through the conserved F or W.

>TRBV11-2|15|TRBJ1-4
CASSPHLLEGEKLFF
>TRBV7-9|15|TRBJ2-1
CASSLARLGENEQFF
>TRBV23-1|19|TRBJ2-5
CASSQSGLRMDRGRETQYF
>TRBV27|15|TRBJ1-6
CASTLRTGPNSPLHF
>TRBV3-1|13|TRBJ2-2
CASSQTRSGELFF
>TRBV4-3|15|TRBJ1-1
CASTDRGLAGTEAFF
>TRBV6-2/TRBV6-3|15|TRBJ1-2
CASRGSGQGSYGYTF
>TRBV4-1|14|TRBJ2-2
CASSLTTGDGELFF
>TRBV12-3/TRBV12-4|11|TRBJ1-2
CASSSRVGYTF
>TRBV5-4|15|TRBJ2-7
CASSPSGGLHYEQYF
>TRBV6-1|14|TRBJ1-1
CAITGTGGRTEAFF
>TRBV24-1|14|TRBJ2-3
CATSRAPPPDTQYF
>TRBV18|13|TRBJ2-2
CASSARQLGELFF
>TRBV12-3/TRBV12-4|13|TRBJ2-5
CASSSGTGWTQYF
>TRBV6-5|16|TRBJ1-3
CASSYSIAGAGNTIYF
>TRBV21-1|17|TRBJ2-1
CASSRGAGGSSYNEQFF
>TRBV5-1|14|TRBJ1-3
CASSLGSQGNTIYF
>TRBV4-2|18|TRBJ2-1
CASSQVWVRLSSYNEQFF
>TRBV4-3|15|TRBJ2-5
CASSQFWGGLETQYF
>TRBV4-2|17|TRBJ2-3
CASSQGLAGGSTDTQYF
>TRBV6-2/TRBV6-3|13|TRBJ1-2
CASSYPRAYGYTF
>TRBV5-1|15|TRBJ2-2
CASNERTENTGELFF
>TRBV4-3|15|TRBJ2-7
CASSQEEGAKDEQYF
>TRBV5-1|13|TRBJ1-6
CASSGGHNSPLHF
>TRBV11-2|18|TRBJ2-2
CASRRDRVSFAFTGELFF
>TRBV7-2|15|TRBJ2-1
CASSLAQYRPWEQFF
>TRBV12-3/TRBV12-4|15|TRBJ2-1
CASAHWDRAYNEQFF
>TRBV5-1|13|TRBJ2-5
CASSLRMRETQYF
>TRBV24-1|11|TRBJ2-1
CATSGGVEQFF
>TRBV6-5|14|TRBJ1-5
CASSYVQGLQPQHF
>TRBV15|12|TRBJ2-7
CATSRLGYEQYF
>TRBV3-1|13|TRBJ2-5
CASSQRIQETQYF
>TRBV10-3|18|TRBJ2-7
CAISESGYGAGGSYEQYF
>TRBV5-1|14|TRBJ1-2
CASSLISSNYGYTF
>TRBV12-3/TRBV12-4|15|TRBJ2-2
CASIGGGASAGELFF
>TRBV20-1|15|TRBJ2-2
CSARKGGKNTGELFF
>TRBV18|16|TRBJ2-3
CASSPASGRITDTQYF
>TRBV20-1|16|TRBJ2-2
CSARDLGRGNTGELFF
>TRBV4-1|13|TRBJ2-5
CASSQLVGETQYF
>TRBV20-1|14|TRBJ2-5
CSARDSQIYGTQYF
>TRBV2|15|TRBJ1-5
CASSEWETGASTQHF
>TRBV4-2|13|TRBJ1-2
CASSQVVLDGYTF
>TRBV28|10|TRBJ2-1
CAWGKNEQFF
>TRBV5-6|15|TRBJ2-5
CAIGLGTSGGRTQYF
>TRBV29-1|15|TRBJ2-3
CSVEWVGSPTDTQYF
>TRBV5-4|15|TRBJ1-4
CASSLSLRGHEKLFF
>TRBV14|14|TRBJ2-1
CASSQETSSNEQFF